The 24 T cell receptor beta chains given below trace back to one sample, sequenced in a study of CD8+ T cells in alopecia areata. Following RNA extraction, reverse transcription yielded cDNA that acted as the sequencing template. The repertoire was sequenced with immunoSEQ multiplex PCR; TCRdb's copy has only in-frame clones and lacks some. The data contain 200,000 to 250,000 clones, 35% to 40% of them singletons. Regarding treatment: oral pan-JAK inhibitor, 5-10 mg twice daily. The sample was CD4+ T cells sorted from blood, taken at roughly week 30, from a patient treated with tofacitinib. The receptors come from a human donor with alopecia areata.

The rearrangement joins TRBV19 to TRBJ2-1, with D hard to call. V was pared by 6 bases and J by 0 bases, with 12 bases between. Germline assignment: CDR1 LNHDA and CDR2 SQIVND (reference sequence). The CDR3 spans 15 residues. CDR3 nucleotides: TGTGCCAGTAGCATCGACACCCGCTCCTACAATGAGCAGTTCTTC. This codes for CASSIDTRSYNEQFF.

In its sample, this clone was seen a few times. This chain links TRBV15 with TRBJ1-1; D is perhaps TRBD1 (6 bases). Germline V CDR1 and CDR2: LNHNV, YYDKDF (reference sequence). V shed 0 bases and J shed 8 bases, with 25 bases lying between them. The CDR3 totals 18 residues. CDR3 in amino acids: CATSRDRGRGQTTKEAFF. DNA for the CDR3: TGTGCCACCAGCAGAGATCGGGGCAGGGGCCAGACTACGAAAGAAGCTTTCTTT.

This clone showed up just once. In DNA, the CDR3 is TGCAGTGCTAGTTGGCGGTATGGCTACACCTTC. Translating gives CSASWRYGYTF. The chain uses TRBV20-1 and TRBJ1-2; D remains unclear. This CDR3 contains 11 residues. Germline-derived CDR1 and CDR2 are DFQATT and SNEGSKA (reference sequence). V lost 3 bases, J lost 5 bases, and 7 bases lay in between.

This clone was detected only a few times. Here the CDR3 reads CASSLAGRARETQYF. DNA for the CDR3: TGTGCCAGCAGCTTAGCGGGACGGGCCCGGGAGACCCAGTACTTC. This rearrangement joins TRBV7-6 to TRBJ2-5; D tentatively fits TRBD1 or TRBD2 (5 bases each). The ends were cut back, 0 bases at V and 5 bases at J, with 13 bases in the middle. CDR3 length: 15 residues. The germline V gene encodes CDR1 SGHVS and CDR2 FNYEAQ.

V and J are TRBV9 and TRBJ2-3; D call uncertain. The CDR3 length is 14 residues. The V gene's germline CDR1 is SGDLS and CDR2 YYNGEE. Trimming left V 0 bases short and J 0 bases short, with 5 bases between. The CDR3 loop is CASSVAASTDTQYF. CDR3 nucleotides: TGTGCCAGCAGCGTAGCCGCTAGCACAGATACGCAGTATTTT. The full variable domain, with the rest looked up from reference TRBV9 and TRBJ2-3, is DSGVTQTPKHLITATGQRVTLRCSPRSGDLSVYWYQQSLDQGLQFLIQYYNGEERAKGNILERFSAQQFPDLHSELNLSSLELGDSALYFCASSVAASTDTQYFGPGTRLTVL.

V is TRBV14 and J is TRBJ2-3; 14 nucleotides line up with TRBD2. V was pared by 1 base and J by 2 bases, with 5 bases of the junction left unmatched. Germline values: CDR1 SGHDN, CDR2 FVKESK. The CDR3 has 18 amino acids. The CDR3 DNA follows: TGTGCCAGCAGCCAAGGACTAGCGGGGGGGCCGGCCACAGATACGCAGTATTTT. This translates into CASSQGLAGGPATDTQYF.

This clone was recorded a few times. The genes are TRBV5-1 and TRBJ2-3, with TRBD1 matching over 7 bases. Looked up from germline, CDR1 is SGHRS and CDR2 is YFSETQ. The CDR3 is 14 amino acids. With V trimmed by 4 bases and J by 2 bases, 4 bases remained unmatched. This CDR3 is CASSRDSPTDTQYF. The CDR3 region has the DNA TGCGCCAGCAGCCGGGACAGCCCCACAGATACGCAGTATTTT.

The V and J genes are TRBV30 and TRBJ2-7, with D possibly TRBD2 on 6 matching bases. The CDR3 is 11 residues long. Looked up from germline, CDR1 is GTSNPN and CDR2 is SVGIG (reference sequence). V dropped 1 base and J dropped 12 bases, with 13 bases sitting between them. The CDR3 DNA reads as TGTGCCTGGAGTGGGCGGACTAAAGGGTACTTC. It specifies CAWSGRTKGYF.

CDR3 nucleotide sequence: TGTGCCAGCAGCCTCGGGGCACAGTCCTACGAGCAGTACTTC. It yields the protein CASSLGAQSYEQYF. This rearrangement joins TRBV7-9 to TRBJ2-7; D is possibly TRBD1 or TRBD2 (5 bases each). Germline CDR1 reads SEHNR; CDR2 reads FQNEAQ (reference sequence). The V end lost 5 bases, the J end lost 1 base, and 12 bases lay between the germline ends. There are 14 residues in the CDR3.

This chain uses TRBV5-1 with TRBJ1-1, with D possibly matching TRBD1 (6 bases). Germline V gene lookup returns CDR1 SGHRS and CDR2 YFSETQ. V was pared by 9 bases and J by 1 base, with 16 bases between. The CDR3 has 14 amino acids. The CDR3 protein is CATRTGQPNTEAFF. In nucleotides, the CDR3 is TGCGCCACCCGAACCGGACAGCCGAACACTGAAGCTTTCTTT.

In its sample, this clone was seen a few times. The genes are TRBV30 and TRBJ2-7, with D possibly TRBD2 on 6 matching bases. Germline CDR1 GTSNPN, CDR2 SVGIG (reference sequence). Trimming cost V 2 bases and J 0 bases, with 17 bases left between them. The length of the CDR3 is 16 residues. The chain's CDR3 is CAWSPPGLMSSYEQYF. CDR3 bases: TGTGCCTGGAGTCCCCCGGGACTCATGAGCTCCTACGAGCAGTACTTC.

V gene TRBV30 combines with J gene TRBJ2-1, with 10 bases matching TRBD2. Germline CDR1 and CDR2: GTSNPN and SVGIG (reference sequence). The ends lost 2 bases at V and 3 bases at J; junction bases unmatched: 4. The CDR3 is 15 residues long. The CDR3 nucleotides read TGTGCCTGGAGTTCCCTAGCGGGAGTCTACAATGAGCAGTTCTTC. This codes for CAWSSLAGVYNEQFF.

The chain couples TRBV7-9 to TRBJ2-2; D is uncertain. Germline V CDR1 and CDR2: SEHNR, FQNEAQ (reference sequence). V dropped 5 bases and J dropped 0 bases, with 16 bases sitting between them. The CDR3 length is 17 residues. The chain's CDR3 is CASSRRVGGANTGELFF. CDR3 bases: TGTGCCAGCAGCCGCCGGGTCGGTGGAGCGAACACCGGGGAGCTGTTTTTT.

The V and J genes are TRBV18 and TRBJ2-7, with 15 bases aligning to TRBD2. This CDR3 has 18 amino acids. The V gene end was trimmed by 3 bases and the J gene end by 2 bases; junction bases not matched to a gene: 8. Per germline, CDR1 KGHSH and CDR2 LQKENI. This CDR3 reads CASSPGLAGGPIAYEQYF. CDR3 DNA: TGTGCCAGCTCACCCGGACTAGCGGGAGGGCCAATCGCCTACGAGCAGTACTTC.

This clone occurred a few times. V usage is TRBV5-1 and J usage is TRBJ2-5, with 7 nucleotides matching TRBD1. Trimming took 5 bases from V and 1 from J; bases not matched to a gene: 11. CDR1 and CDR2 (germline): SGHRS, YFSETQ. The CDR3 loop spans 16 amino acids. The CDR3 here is CASRSSPTGLQETQYF. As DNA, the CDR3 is TGCGCCAGCAGGTCCTCCCCGACAGGGCTCCAAGAGACCCAGTACTTC.

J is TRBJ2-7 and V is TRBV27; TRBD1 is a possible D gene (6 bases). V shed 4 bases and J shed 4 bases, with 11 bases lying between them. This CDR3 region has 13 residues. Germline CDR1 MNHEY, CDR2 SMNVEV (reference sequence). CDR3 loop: CASSSSTGYEQYF. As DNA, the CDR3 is TGTGCCAGCAGTTCCTCGACAGGATACGAGCAGTACTTC.

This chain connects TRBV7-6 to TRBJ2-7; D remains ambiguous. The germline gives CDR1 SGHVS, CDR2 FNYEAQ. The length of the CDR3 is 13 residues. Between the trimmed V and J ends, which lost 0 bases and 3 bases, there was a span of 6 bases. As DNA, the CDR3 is TGTGCCAGCAGCTTAGCTTTGGACTACGAGCAGTACTTC. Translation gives CASSLALDYEQYF.

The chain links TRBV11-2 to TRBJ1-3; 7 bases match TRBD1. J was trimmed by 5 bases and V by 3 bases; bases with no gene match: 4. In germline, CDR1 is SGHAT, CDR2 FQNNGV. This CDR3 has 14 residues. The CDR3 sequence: CASSFRDSRNTIYF. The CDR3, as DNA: TGTGCCAGCAGCTTCCGGGACAGCCGAAACACCATATATTTT.

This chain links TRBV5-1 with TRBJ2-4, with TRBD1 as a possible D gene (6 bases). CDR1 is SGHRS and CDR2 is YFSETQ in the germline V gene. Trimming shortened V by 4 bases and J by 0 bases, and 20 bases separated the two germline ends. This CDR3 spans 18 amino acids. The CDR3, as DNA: TGCGCCAGCAGCGTCCCACAGGGTACCTCACTAGCCAAAAACATTCAGTACTTC. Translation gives CASSVPQGTSLAKNIQYF.

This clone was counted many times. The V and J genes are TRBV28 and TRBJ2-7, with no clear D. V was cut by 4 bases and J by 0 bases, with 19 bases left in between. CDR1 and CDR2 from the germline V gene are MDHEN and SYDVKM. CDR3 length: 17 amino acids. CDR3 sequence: CASSSILPGPSSYEQYF. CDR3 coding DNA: TGTGCCAGCAGTTCCATCTTACCCGGACCTTCCTCCTACGAGCAGTACTTC.

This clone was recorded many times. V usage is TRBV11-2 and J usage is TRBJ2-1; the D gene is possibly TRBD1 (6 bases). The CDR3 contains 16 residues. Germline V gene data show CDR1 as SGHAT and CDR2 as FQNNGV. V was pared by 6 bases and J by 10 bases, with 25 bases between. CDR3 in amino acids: CASRRWTARPTGEQFF. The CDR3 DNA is TGTGCCAGCAGACGATGGACAGCTCGTCCAACGGGGGAGCAGTTCTTC.

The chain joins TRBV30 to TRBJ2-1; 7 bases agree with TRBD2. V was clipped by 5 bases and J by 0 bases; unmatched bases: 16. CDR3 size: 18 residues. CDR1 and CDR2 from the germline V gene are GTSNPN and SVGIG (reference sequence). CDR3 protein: CAWAGGFERTSSYNEQFF. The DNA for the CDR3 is TGTGCCTGGGCCGGGGGTTTTGAGCGGACTAGCTCCTACAATGAGCAGTTCTTC.

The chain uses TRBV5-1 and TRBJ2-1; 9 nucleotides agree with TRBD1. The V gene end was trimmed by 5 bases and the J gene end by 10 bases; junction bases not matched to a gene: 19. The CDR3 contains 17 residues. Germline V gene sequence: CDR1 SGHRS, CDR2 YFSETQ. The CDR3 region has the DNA TGCGCCAGCAGAGTCACACCGGGACAGGGAAGGCAGGAAGAGCAGTTCTTC. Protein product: CASRVTPGQGRQEEQFF. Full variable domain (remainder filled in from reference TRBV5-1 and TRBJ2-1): KAGVTQTPRYLIKTRGQQVTLSCSPISGHRSVSWYQQTPGQGLQFLFEYFSETQRNKGNFPGRFSGRQFSNSRSEMNVSTLELGDSALYLCASRVTPGQGRQEEQFFGPGTRLTVL.

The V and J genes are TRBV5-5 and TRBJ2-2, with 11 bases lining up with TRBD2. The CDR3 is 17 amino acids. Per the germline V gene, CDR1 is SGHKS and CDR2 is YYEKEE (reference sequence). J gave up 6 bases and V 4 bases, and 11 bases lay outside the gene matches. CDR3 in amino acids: CASSKQLAGAPAGELFF. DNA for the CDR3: TGTGCCAGCAGCAAGCAACTAGCGGGGGCTCCCGCCGGGGAGCTGTTTTTT.